The clone carrying this T cell receptor beta chain was counted only a few times. Antigen specificity is unknown. The CDR3 covers 15 residues. Germline V lookup: CDR1 SGHRS, CDR2 YFSETQ. The J segment lost 4 bases and the V segment lost 3 bases, leaving 10 bases of the junction unmatched. The sample belongs to a study of response to subunit inactivated influenza vaccine. Study results and limitations: After each seasonal influenza vaccination, few new T cells are recruited, the authors suggested.

TCRdb ran MiXCR on the RT-PCR reads and lists one entry per CDR3 protein. The profile shows about 190,000 distinct CDR3 sequences, 13% to 15% of them singletons. The chain is built from TRBV5-1 and TRBJ2-7; 7 nucleotides line up with TRBD1. The starting material was CD8+ T cells sorted from PBMCs, obtained less than 6 days after vaccination. This TCR derives from a middle-aged man who received an inactivated influenza vaccine. The CDR3 protein is CASSWAQGKIYEQYF. The CDR3 DNA reads as TGCGCCAGCAGCTGGGCACAGGGGAAGATTTACGAGCAGTACTTC.